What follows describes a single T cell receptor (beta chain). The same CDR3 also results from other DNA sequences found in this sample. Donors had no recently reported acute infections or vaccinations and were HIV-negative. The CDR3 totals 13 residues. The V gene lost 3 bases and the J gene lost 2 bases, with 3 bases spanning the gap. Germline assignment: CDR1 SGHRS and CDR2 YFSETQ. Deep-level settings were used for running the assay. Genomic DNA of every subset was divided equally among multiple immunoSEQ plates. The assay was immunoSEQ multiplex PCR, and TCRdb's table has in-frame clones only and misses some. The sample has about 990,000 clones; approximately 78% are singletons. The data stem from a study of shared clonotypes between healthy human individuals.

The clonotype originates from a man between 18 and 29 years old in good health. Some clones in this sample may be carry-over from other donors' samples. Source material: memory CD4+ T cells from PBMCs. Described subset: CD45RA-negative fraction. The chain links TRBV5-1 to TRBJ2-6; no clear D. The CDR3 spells CASSSPGANVLTF. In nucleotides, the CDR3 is TGCGCCAGCAGCTCGCCTGGGGCCAACGTCCTGACTTTC.